This T cell receptor beta chain was observed in a study of T cell repertoires in cytomegalovirus infection. Study-level results: CMV-specific TCR beta clonotypes restricted by HLA-C dominated the ex vivo response.

Note on this clonotype: Its antigen is still unknown.

Germline V lookup: CDR1 SEHNR, CDR2 FQNEAQ (reference sequence). Deletions cut 5 bases from V and 5 bases from J, with 12 bases between. The CDR3 is 13 amino acids. One entry per CDR3 protein results from TCRdb running MiXCR on the reads. This repertoire shows more than 400,000 distinct CDR3 sequences, about a quarter found once; its top ten account for about 12%. The genes are TRBV7-9 and TRBJ1-1; D not certain. The specimen was PBMCs. This clonotype originated in a human donor in good health (CMV status not recorded). Some clones in this sample may be carry-over from other donors' samples. CDR3 sequence (DNA): TGTGCCAGCAGCATTATGCCTCGGACTGAAGCTTTCTTT. It specifies CASSIMPRTEAFF.